Shown below are 23 T cell receptor beta chains from a single sample sequenced in a study of CD8 T cells in ankylosing spondylitis. TCRdb independently ran MiXCR on the 5' RACE reads; one entry per CDR3 protein. Of 350,000 to 400,000 distinct CDR3 sequences in the sample, 20% to 25% were seen once. The sample consisted of blood, either unsorted or a sorted T cell fraction (not recorded which). The receptors come from a male donor with ankylosing spondylitis or in good health (not recorded which).

The gene calls are TRBV5-6 and TRBJ2-5; TRBD1 is a possible D gene (6 bases). The germline gives CDR1 SGHDT, CDR2 YYEEEE. CDR3 size: 15 residues. V was trimmed by 4 bases and J by 2 bases, leaving 15 bases between them. The DNA of the CDR3 is TGTGCCAGCAGCCCCCCACAGGGTGGGCAAGAGACCCAGTACTTC. Translating it yields CASSPPQGGQETQYF.

This clonotype has just a few counts. This chain uses TRBV10-2 with TRBJ2-3; D is undetermined. Trimming removed 2 bases from V and 2 bases from J, with 11 bases in between. The CDR3 covers 15 residues. From germline, CDR1 is WSHSY and CDR2 SAAADI. CDR3 amino acids: CASSEMIMLTDTQYF. CDR3 DNA sequence: TGCGCCAGCAGTGAGATGATAATGCTCACAGATACGCAGTATTTT.

The rearrangement uses TRBV11-2 and TRBJ2-3; 8 bases fit TRBD2. The CDR3 runs to 15 residues. The junction had 6 bases not matched to a gene; V was cut back by 0 bases and J by 7 bases. Germline V gene lookup returns CDR1 SGHAT and CDR2 FQNNGV. CDR3 in amino acids: CASSLDGLAGHTQYF. As DNA, the CDR3 is TGTGCCAGCAGCTTAGATGGGCTAGCGGGCCATACGCAGTATTTT.

In this sample, this clonotype turned up a few times. The V and J genes are TRBV7-8 and TRBJ1-5; no clear D gene. Germline V gene sequence: CDR1 SGHVS, CDR2 FQNEAQ. Trimming cost V 4 bases and J 10 bases, with 8 bases left between them. CDR3 length: 11 amino acids. CDR3 in DNA: TGTGCCAGCAGCTCCCCGGGACCCCAGCATTTT. As protein: CASSSPGPQHF.

This clonotype appeared many times. V usage is TRBV7-8 and J usage is TRBJ2-2; D gene ambiguous. This CDR3 contains 15 residues. CDR1 is SGHVS and CDR2 is FQNEAQ in the germline V gene. The germline V and J ends were trimmed by 1 base and 3 bases, with 9 bases remaining between them. As DNA, the CDR3 is TGTGCCAGCAGCTTAGGTCCTGGGTACACCGGGGAGCTGTTTTTT. The encoded protein is CASSLGPGYTGELFF.

This chain links TRBV5-6 with TRBJ2-3, with TRBD2 matching 10 bases. The CDR3 runs 17 residues. The germline V gene has CDR1 SGHDT and CDR2 YYEEEE. V lost 1 base to trimming and J lost 2 bases; unmatched junction nucleotides: 7. The CDR3 sequence is CASSLLSSGGFTDTQYF. CDR3 DNA sequence: TGTGCCAGCAGCTTGCTGTCTAGCGGGGGCTTCACAGATACGCAGTATTTT.

This clonotype was counted a few times. The V and J genes are TRBV20-1 and TRBJ2-1; D might be TRBD1 (5 bases). The V end lost 6 bases, the J end lost 2 bases, and 14 bases lay between the germline ends. Germline CDR1 is DFQATT and CDR2 is SNEGSKA (reference sequence). CDR3 length: 14 residues. Here the CDR3 reads CSAPRQNTYNEQFF. CDR3 sequence (DNA): TGCAGTGCACCTAGACAGAATACCTACAATGAGCAGTTCTTC.

In its sample, this clonotype was seen once. The chain is built from TRBV12-3 or TRBV12-4 and TRBJ1-1, with D hard to call. The CDR3 spans 14 residues. The V end lost 3 bases, the J end lost 0 bases, and 8 bases lay between the germline ends. CDR3: CASSLNGMNTEAFF. The CDR3 DNA follows: TGTGCCAGCAGTTTGAACGGTATGAACACTGAAGCTTTCTTT.

The chain couples TRBV3-1 to TRBJ2-1; 10 bases line up with TRBD1. The CDR3 contains 16 residues. V lost 0 bases to trimming and J lost 6 bases; unmatched junction nucleotides: 5. Germline assignment: CDR1 LGHDT and CDR2 YNNKEL (reference sequence). CDR3 sequence reads: CASSQEGTGVVNEQFF. The CDR3 DNA sequence: TGTGCCAGCAGCCAAGAGGGGACAGGGGTGGTCAATGAGCAGTTCTTC.

Only a few counts were recorded for this clonotype. The chain combines TRBV28 with TRBJ1-2; 10 bases fit TRBD1. The trim removed 3 bases at V and 6 bases at J, leaving 4 bases unmatched. The germline CDR1 and CDR2 sequences are MDHEN and SYDVKM. This CDR3 contains 14 residues. The CDR3 DNA reads as TGTGCCAGCAGTTTCTCCGGGACAGGGGATGGCTACACCTTC. Encoded protein: CASSFSGTGDGYTF.

V and J are TRBV29-1 and TRBJ2-7; D is uncertain. The germline CDR1 and CDR2 sequences are SQVTM and ANQGSEA. CDR3 length: 13 residues. The ends were cut back, 0 bases at V and 3 bases at J, with 9 bases in the middle. CDR3 in amino acids: CSVEDGRNYEQYF. In DNA, the CDR3 is TGCAGCGTTGAAGATGGGCGGAACTACGAGCAGTACTTC.

This clonotype was seen a handful of times. The chain links TRBV6-2 or TRBV6-3 to TRBJ2-1; 10 bases fit TRBD1. The V gene end was trimmed by 4 bases and the J gene end by 8 bases; junction bases not matched to a gene: 8. This CDR3 spans 15 amino acids. CDR1 and CDR2 (germline): MNHEY, SVGEGT. The CDR3 DNA is TGTGCCAGCAGTTCCGGGACAGGGGCGCCCGATGAGCAGTTCTTC. Translation gives CASSSGTGAPDEQFF.

This clonotype was observed a handful of times. The rearrangement uses TRBV12-3 or TRBV12-4 and TRBJ1-1, with 8 bases fitting TRBD1. CDR3 size: 13 residues. V dropped 3 bases and J dropped 10; count of bases not matched to a gene: 7. The CDR3 nucleotides are TGTGCCAGCAGTTTTTCGGGTACAGGGGGAGCTTTCTTT. Translating gives CASSFSGTGGAFF.

In its sample, this clonotype was seen many times. The rearrangement links TRBV6-5 to TRBJ2-7; TRBD1 agrees at 7 bases. Germline V gives CDR1 MNHEY, CDR2 SVGAGI. CDR3 length equals 14 residues. V shed 4 bases and J 5 bases; nucleotides not matched to a gene: 8. In DNA form, the CDR3 reads TGTGCCAGCAGTTCGGGACAGCAGTGGGACGAGCAGTACTTC. It specifies CASSSGQQWDEQYF.

This clonotype was detected only a few times. CDR3 residues: CASSQDAEHPQRSTGELFF. CDR3 nucleotide sequence: TGTGCCAGCAGCCAAGATGCGGAGCACCCCCAAAGGAGCACCGGGGAGCTGTTTTTT. The chain carries TRBV14 and TRBJ2-2; D remains ambiguous. Per germline, CDR1 SGHDN and CDR2 FVKESK. V shed 0 bases and J shed 4 bases, with 21 bases lying between them. The length of the CDR3 is 19 residues.

The chain joins TRBV11-2 to TRBJ2-7; D not resolved. The CDR3 is 14 amino acids. Germline CDR1 is SGHAT and CDR2 is FQNNGV. V was pared by 3 bases and J by 2 bases, with 11 bases between. The CDR3 here is CASSLEPAPYEQYF. The CDR3 nucleotides are TGTGCCAGCAGCTTGGAACCGGCCCCCTACGAGCAGTACTTC.

This clonotype was counted a few times. The rearrangement uses TRBV20-1 and TRBJ2-7, with TRBD1 matching 7 bases. The germline gives CDR1 DFQATT, CDR2 SNEGSKA (reference sequence). The CDR3 length is 17 residues. After removal of 1 base from V and 4 bases from J, the junction contained 16 bases not matched to a gene. The CDR3 spells CSARGPNRQGLRYEQYF. CDR3 nucleotides: TGCAGTGCTAGAGGTCCTAACCGACAGGGCCTCAGGTACGAGCAGTACTTC.

V and J are TRBV7-3 and TRBJ1-1; a weak D match, TRBD1 (5 bases). There are 14 residues in the CDR3. Germline-derived CDR1 and CDR2 are SGHTA and FQGTGA. Trimming stripped 4 bases from V and 2 bases from J, with 11 bases between. The CDR3 nucleotides are TGTGCCAGCAGCTCTCAGGGAGGCAACACTGAAGCTTTCTTT. Encoded protein: CASSSQGGNTEAFF. The complete variable domain, with remaining parts taken from reference TRBV7-3 and TRBJ1-1, reads GAGVSQTPSNKVTEKGKYVELRCDPISGHTALYWYRQSLGQGPEFLIYFQGTGAADDSGLPNDRFFAVRPEGSVSTLKIQRTERGDSAVYLCASSSQGGNTEAFFGQGTRLTVV.

The CDR3 DNA sequence: TGTGCCAGCAGCCCCAGACAGGGGGAGGATCGGGATACGCAGTATTTT. Translated: CASSPRQGEDRDTQYF. The rearrangement joins TRBV7-9 to TRBJ2-3, with TRBD1 matching over 9 bases. V lost 5 bases, J lost 6 bases, and 12 bases stayed unmatched. In germline, CDR1 is SEHNR, CDR2 FQNEAQ (reference sequence). CDR3 length equals 16 residues. Filled out from reference TRBV7-9 and TRBJ2-3, the complete variable domain reads DTGVSQNPRHKITKRGQNVTFRCDPISEHNRLYWYRQTLGQGPEFLTYFQNEAQLEKSRLLSDRFSAERPKGSFSTLEIQRTEQGDSAMYLCASSPRQGEDRDTQYFGPGTRLTVL.

This clonotype was detected many times. J is TRBJ2-5 and V is TRBV28; TRBD1 agrees at 9 bases. The V segment lost 6 bases and the J segment 7 bases; nucleotides outside the gene matches: 3. The CDR3 spans 12 residues. The germline V gene has CDR1 MDHEN and CDR2 SYDVKM. The CDR3 is CASSPTGGTQYF. CDR3 coding DNA: TGTGCCAGCAGCCCGACAGGGGGGACCCAGTACTTC.

This sequence joins TRBV6-5 and TRBJ2-1; 10 bases match TRBD1. After removal of 6 bases from V and 14 bases from J, the junction contained 7 bases not matched to a gene. The CDR3 spans 12 residues. The V gene's germline CDR1 is MNHEY and CDR2 SVGAGI. The CDR3 loop reads CASSPIGQGEFF. Here the CDR3 DNA reads TGTGCCAGCAGCCCCATCGGACAGGGGGAGTTCTTC.

J is TRBJ1-1 and V is TRBV12-3 or TRBV12-4, with D perhaps matching TRBD1 (5 bases). Trimming removed 3 bases from V and 2 bases from J, with 10 bases in between. The CDR3 extends over 14 amino acids. The CDR3 nucleotides are TGTGCCAGCAGTTTCTGGGGCAGCAACACTGAAGCTTTCTTT. Its translation is CASSFWGSNTEAFF.

This clonotype came up a few times. The chain has TRBV2 and TRBJ2-7; TRBD2 matches at 7 bases. The CDR3 is made up of 12 amino acids. Per germline, CDR1 SNHLY and CDR2 FYNNEI. Trimming removed 3 bases from V and 7 bases from J; junction bases left unmatched: 3. CDR3 coding DNA: TGTGCCAGCAGTGACCGCGGGAGAGAGCAGTACTTC. It codes for CASSDRGREQYF.